These T cell receptor beta chains were read from a single sample in a study of cytotoxic CD8 clonotypes in ibrutinib-treated CLL. The assay was immunoSEQ multiplex PCR, and TCRdb's table has in-frame clones only and misses some. The sample has some 200,000 clones; 70% to 75% are singletons. The sequences come from PBMCs, collected after 12 months of ibrutinib treatment. The receptors come from a human donor with chronic lymphocytic leukemia. The CDR3 runs from the conserved cysteine through the conserved F or W.

TRBJ2-1 TRBV5-1 CASSRSLRGSSYNEQFF
TRBJ1-5 TRBV4-1 CASSQDPLRGGEPQHF
TRBJ1-1 TRBV12-5 CASGLGQGTTNTEAFF
TRBJ2-3 TRBV5-1 CASSLEWGADTQYF
TRBJ2-7 TRBV18 CASSSSAGFYEQYF
TRBJ1-1 TRBV29-1 CSVSMMNTEAFF
TRBJ2-3 TRBV4-1 CASSKVSLAGGLTDTQYF
TRBJ1-5 TRBV19 CASSDLGNQPQHF
TRBJ1-1 TRBV5-4 CASSRRDYTITEAFF
TRBJ2-1 TRBV11-2 CAWDKRAGEQFF
TRBJ2-7 TRBV18 CASSKGLAESSYEQYF
TRBJ2-1 TRBV6-5 CASRETGTYLNEQFF
TRBJ1-2 TRBV19 CASTTTNYGYTF
TRBJ1-5 TRBV14 CASSQGGATRGNQPQHF
TRBJ1-4 TRBV11-1 CASSLGDSYANEKLFF
TRBJ1-2 TRBV6-5 CASSLSWAGDYGYTF
TRBJ1-6 TRBV9 CASSVVPGPLHF
TRBJ1-1 TRBV6-5 CASSSPPNTEAFF
TRBJ2-7 TRBV9 CASSVGRVNYEQYF
TRBJ1-2 TRBV9 CASSVEGNGNYGYTF
TRBJ2-1 TRBV7-3 CASSRGTANNEQFF
TRBJ2-7 TRBV5-6 CASTSKSSYEQYF
TRBJ2-3 TRBV6-4 CASSGGADTQYF
TRBJ1-2 TRBV6-5 CASSYSGTAIYGYTF
TRBJ2-3 TRBV5-6 CASSLEGTTDTQYF
TRBJ1-2 TRBV27 CASRDSARANYGYTF
TRBJ1-2 TRBV6-5 CASSYGGTDSLYGYTF
TRBJ2-3 TRBV7-3 CASSSSTGNTDTQYF
TRBJ2-2 TRBV7-2 CASSLGGRKNTGELFF
TRBJ1-5 TRBV6-5 CASSFIRGDQPQHF
TRBJ2-7 TRBV27 CASSLGGEQYF
TRBJ1-6 TRBV6-6 CASTGSPLHF
TRBJ2-3 TRBV7-9 CASASRGTDTQYF
TRBJ2-7 TRBV27 CASSRRTGPYEQYF
TRBJ1-5 TRBV27 CASSLLGGGNQPQHF
TRBJ2-3 TRBV4-3 CASSQASGSHTQYF
TRBJ1-6 TRBV27 CASRKEGSSYNSPLHF
TRBJ1-2 TRBV9 CASSSLGGGPIYGYTF
TRBJ2-7 TRBV28 CASSSPSGVYEQYF
TRBJ2-1 TRBV15 CATKTGTSGNNEQFF
TRBJ2-7 TRBV5-4 CASSPTGLCDHEQYF
TRBJ1-1 TRBV30 CAWSRSVWDPQAEAFF
TRBJ1-1 TRBV18 CASSPQGARTEAFF
TRBJ1-5 TRBV27 CASSPGQGVNQPQHF
TRBJ1-2 TRBV19 CASGRFGASNYGHTF
TRBJ1-2 TRBV27 CASAAGLFYGYTF
TRBJ1-6 TRBV4-1 CASTGTLDNSPLHF
TRBJ1-1 TRBV27 CASSLTGGRNTEAFF
TRBJ1-5 TRBV7-8 CASSFRVGNNQPQHF
TRBJ1-4 TRBV6-1 CASSFTSTNEKLFF
TRBJ1-2 TRBV29-1 CSVRRYIGQGADGYTF
TRBJ2-1 TRBV18 CASSPRQGSLNEQFF
TRBJ1-5 TRBV27 CASSFDRYSNQPQHF